This section outlines one TCR beta chain sequence together with its context. Its antigen is unidentified. The CDR3 consists of 15 residues. Looked up from germline, CDR1 is KGHSH and CDR2 is LQKENI. Losses at the gene ends were 4 bases for V and 1 base for J; bases not matched to a gene: 7. This record comes from a study of T-cell memory formation after mild COVID-19. Study summary: Clustering of TCRs was largely donor specific.

Study-level findings and limits: Day 37-peaking second-wave clones had unconfirmed SARS-CoV-2 specificity.

TCRdb passed the 5' RACE reads through MiXCR, listing each CDR3 protein once. Of some 86,000 distinct CDR3 sequences in the sample, more than 20% were seen once. This sequence originates from a man aged 18 to 30 who had mild COVID-19 (a few samples of this study predate the infection). Cell type and time point are not known. Sequencing was done on a sample of PBMCs or a T cell subset sorted from them (not recorded which). This sequence joins TRBV18 and TRBJ2-7; 7 bases match TRBD1. CDR3 region: CASSLRDRKSYEQYF. The DNA for the CDR3 is TGTGCCAGCTCACTCCGGGACAGAAAATCCTACGAGCAGTACTTC. Drawing the rest from reference TRBV18 and TRBJ2-7, the complete variable domain is NAGVMQNPRHLVRRRGQEARLRCSPMKGHSHVYWYRQLPEEGLKFMVYLQKENIIDESGMPKERFSAEFPKEGPSILRIQQVVRGDSAAYFCASSLRDRKSYEQYFGPGTRLTVT.